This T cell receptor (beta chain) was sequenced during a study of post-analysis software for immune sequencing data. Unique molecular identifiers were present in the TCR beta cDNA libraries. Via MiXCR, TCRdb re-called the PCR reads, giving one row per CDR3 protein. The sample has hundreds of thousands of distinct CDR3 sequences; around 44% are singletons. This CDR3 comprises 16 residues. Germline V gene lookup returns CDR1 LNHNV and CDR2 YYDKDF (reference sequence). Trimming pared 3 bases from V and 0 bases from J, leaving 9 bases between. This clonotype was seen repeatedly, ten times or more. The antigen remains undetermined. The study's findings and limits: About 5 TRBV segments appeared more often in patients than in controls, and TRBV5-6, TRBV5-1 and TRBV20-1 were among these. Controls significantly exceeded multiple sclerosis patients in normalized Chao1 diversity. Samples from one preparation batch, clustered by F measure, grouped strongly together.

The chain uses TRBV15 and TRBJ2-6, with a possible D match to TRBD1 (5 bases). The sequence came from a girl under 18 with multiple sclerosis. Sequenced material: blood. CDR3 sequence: CATSSDSSSGANVLTF. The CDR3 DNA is TGTGCCACCAGCAGCGACAGCAGCTCTGGGGCCAACGTCCTGACTTTC.